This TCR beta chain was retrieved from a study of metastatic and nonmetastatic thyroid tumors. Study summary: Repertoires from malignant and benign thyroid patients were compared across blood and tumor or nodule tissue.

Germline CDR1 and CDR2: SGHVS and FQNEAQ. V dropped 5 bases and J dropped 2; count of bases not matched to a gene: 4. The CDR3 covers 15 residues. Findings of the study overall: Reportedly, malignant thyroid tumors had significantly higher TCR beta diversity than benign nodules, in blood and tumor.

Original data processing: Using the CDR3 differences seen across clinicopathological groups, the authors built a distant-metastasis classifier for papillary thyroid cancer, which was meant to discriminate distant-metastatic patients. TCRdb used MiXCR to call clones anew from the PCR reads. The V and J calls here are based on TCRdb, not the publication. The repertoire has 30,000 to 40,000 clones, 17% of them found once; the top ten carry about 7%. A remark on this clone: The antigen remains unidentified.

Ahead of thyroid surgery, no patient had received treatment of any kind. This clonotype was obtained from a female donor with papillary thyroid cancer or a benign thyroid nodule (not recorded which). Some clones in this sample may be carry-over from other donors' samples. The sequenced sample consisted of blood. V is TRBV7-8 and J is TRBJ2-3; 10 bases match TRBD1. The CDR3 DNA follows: TGTGCCAGCAGCCCTGGGACAGGGGCCACAGATACGCAGTATTTT. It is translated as CASSPGTGATDTQYF.